The clone carrying this T cell receptor (beta chain) was detected only a few times. Its antigen remains unidentified. J gave up 7 bases and V 1 base, and 6 bases lay outside the gene matches. Germline CDR1 is SGHDT and CDR2 is YYEEEE. This CDR3 comprises 15 residues. With 60 Vbeta and 13 Jbeta primers, the PCR was carried out. Here immunoSEQ multiplex PCR was the method, and the copy in TCRdb shows in-frame clones only, minus some. Of roughly 190,000 clones in the sample, roughly 10% were seen once. This entry comes from a study of cytomegalovirus exposure and HLA in healthy donors. Study outcomes and limitations: The study flagged about 150 TCR beta chains as cytomegalovirus-associated. Later, an analysis showed that TCR beta chains associated with HLA were more clonally expanded than others that were equally common. Previous analysis showed most TCR beta V segments were productive about 87% or about 30% of the time.

Sequencing was performed on PBMCs. The chain carries TRBV5-6 and TRBJ2-7; the match to TRBD2 covers 12 bases. The sequence was collected from a woman in her 30s in good health and CMV-seropositive. The CDR3 sequence: CASSLPGLAGSEQYF. CDR3 in DNA: TGTGCCAGCAGCTTGCCCGGACTAGCGGGATCGGAGCAGTACTTC. Variable domain in full (rest from reference TRBV5-6 and TRBJ2-7): DAGVTQSPTHLIKTRGQQVTLRCSPKSGHDTVSWYQQALGQGPQFIFQYYEEEERQRGNFPDRFSGHQFPNYSSELNVNALLLGDSALYLCASSLPGLAGSEQYFGPGTRLTVT.